This T cell receptor (beta chain) was identified during a study of T cells after posttransplantation cyclophosphamide. Findings of the study overall: Blood and skin or GI T cell repertoires showed limited TRB overlap.

Clones were read by immunoSEQ multiplex PCR, and TCRdb kept only the in-frame ones, dropping some. The repertoire consists of about 39,000 clones, none detected only once. This CDR3 has 15 amino acids. V was pared by 2 bases and J by 3 bases, with 7 bases of the junction left unmatched. Germline V CDR1 and CDR2: MGHRA, YSYEKL. In this sample, this clone turned up many times. The target antigen is unknown. The receptor comes from a woman aged 50 to 60 in good health and a related stem cell transplant donor. Material: PBMCs. The chain couples TRBV4-1 to TRBJ2-7; TRBD1 agrees at 7 bases. The CDR3 DNA is TGCGCCAGCAGCCAAATTAACCGGGACAGCTACGAGCAGTACTTC. Translated, it gives CASSQINRDSYEQYF.